These T cell receptor beta chains were read from a single sample in a study of identical twins. TCRdb re-called the 5' RACE reads through MiXCR, storing one row per CDR3 protein. The sample has more than 1.5 million distinct CDR3 sequences, around a third seen once. Sequencing was done on a sample of cord blood. The receptors were sampled from a newborn girl in good health. Each CDR3 is given with its conserved first and last residue. Fields, in order: CDR3 DNA, CDR3 protein, CDR3 length, J gene, V gene, clone size, D gene. The D gene is left open where the match is weak. A row's size may be missing; if present it is once, few, many or a size class.

TGTGCCAGCAGTGTACTCCGGGAGACCCAGTACTTC | CASSVLRETQYF | 12 | TRBJ2-5 | TRBV12-3/TRBV12-4 | many | NA
TGTGCCAGCAGCCTATCGAAGACCCAGTACTTC | CASSLSKTQYF | 11 | TRBJ2-5 | TRBV4-2 | many | NA
TGCAGTGCTAGAGATCCCTCTCCGACTAGCGGGAGGGCCTCCTACAATGAGCAGTTCTTC | CSARDPSPTSGRASYNEQFF | 20 | TRBJ2-1 | TRBV20-1 | NA | TRBD2
TGTGCCAGCAGGTACACAGGGGCCGAGACCCAGTACTTC | CASRYTGAETQYF | 13 | TRBJ2-5 | TRBV12-3/TRBV12-4 | NA | TRBD1
TGTGCCAGCCGACCGACAGGGAGGATCTATGGCTACACCTTC | CASRPTGRIYGYTF | 14 | TRBJ1-2 | TRBV27 | few | TRBD1
TGTGCCAGCAGCTTCCCTAGCGGGAAAGACGAGCAGTACTTC | CASSFPSGKDEQYF | 14 | TRBJ2-7 | TRBV5-5 | NA | TRBD2
TGTGCCAGCAGCTTAGGTTCCCCCCGGGAGCTTTCTTCAGGGGAAGCTTTCTTT | CASSLGSPRELSSGEAFF | 18 | TRBJ1-1 | TRBV7-9 | NA | NA
TGTGCCAGCCGAATGGAGTCGTTACAAGAGACCCAGTACTTC | CASRMESLQETQYF | 14 | TRBJ2-5 | TRBV7-6 | few | NA
TGCGCCAGCAGCCAAGGCATACTCGCGGACTCCTACGAGCAGTACTTC | CASSQGILADSYEQYF | 16 | TRBJ2-7 | TRBV4-1 | NA | NA
TGCAGTGCTTGGGGCGGGGGGAGTCGCACAGATACGCAGTATTTT | CSAWGGGSRTDTQYF | 15 | TRBJ2-3 | TRBV20-1 | few | TRBD2
TGTGCCAGCAGTGAAGTGAGGCTAGCGGGATCCGCGCAGTATTTT | CASSEVRLAGSAQYF | 15 | TRBJ2-3 | TRBV6-1 | NA | TRBD2
TGCGCCAGCAGCTTGGATACTAGCTCCTACGAGCAGTACTTC | CASSLDTSSYEQYF | 14 | TRBJ2-7 | TRBV5-1 | many | NA
TGTGCCATCAGTGAGGGGCACCTTTACGAGCAGTACTTC | CAISEGHLYEQYF | 13 | TRBJ2-7 | TRBV10-3 | NA | NA
TGTGCCAGCAGTTTCCGGGGGATCTACAATGAGCAGTACTTC | CASSFRGIYNEQYF | 14 | TRBJ2-7 | TRBV27 | NA | NA
TGTGCTAGTGGTTTGGTACCTACAGGGAGCTCCTACAATGAGCAGTACTTC | CASGLVPTGSSYNEQYF | 17 | TRBJ2-7 | TRBV12-5 | NA | NA
TGTGCCACCGAGAGTGGGTCTCTCTATGGCTACACCTTC | CATESGSLYGYTF | 13 | TRBJ1-2 | TRBV28 | few | NA
TGTGCCAGCAGTTTCGCAGTAAATCAGCCCCAGCATTTT | CASSFAVNQPQHF | 13 | TRBJ1-5 | TRBV6-5 | many | NA
TGTGCCAGCTCACCAAACTTAAACAATGAGCAGTTCTTC | CASSPNLNNEQFF | 13 | TRBJ2-1 | TRBV18 | NA | NA
TGCGCCAGCAGCCCCTGGACGCCCCGACGGGGTTTCTATGGCTACACCTTC | CASSPWTPRRGFYGYTF | 17 | TRBJ1-2 | TRBV5-1 | few | NA
TGTGCCAGCAGTTTCAAGCCGCAGGGTAGGACTAATGAAAAACTGTTTTTT | CASSFKPQGRTNEKLFF | 17 | TRBJ1-4 | TRBV27 | NA | NA
TGTGCCAGCACCCCAACTAGCGGGAGAATTTCCGAGCAGTACTTC | CASTPTSGRISEQYF | 15 | TRBJ2-7 | TRBV6-1 | few | TRBD2
TGTGCCATCAGTGAAGAGGGTGATGGCTACACCTTC | CAISEEGDGYTF | 12 | TRBJ1-2 | TRBV10-3 | NA | NA
TGCAGTGCCCAGGGACGAAACAATGAGCAGTTCTTC | CSAQGRNNEQFF | 12 | TRBJ2-1 | TRBV20-1 | NA | NA
TGTGCCAGCGCGGAGTTGGGATACCAAGAGACCCAGTACTTC | CASAELGYQETQYF | 14 | TRBJ2-5 | TRBV6-1 | NA | NA
TGTGCCAGCAGCAGCGGGACTTTCACAGATACGCAGTATTTT | CASSSGTFTDTQYF | 14 | TRBJ2-3 | TRBV4-2 | NA | TRBD2
TGTGCCAGCAGCCGGGGGTCTAGCAGGGCAGATGCGCAGTATTTT | CASSRGSSRADAQYF | 15 | TRBJ2-3 | TRBV6-1 | NA | NA
TGTGCCAGCAGTAGGGACGGTGCGGGGACTGAAGCTTTCTTT | CASSRDGAGTEAFF | 14 | TRBJ1-1 | TRBV12-3/TRBV12-4 | NA | NA
TGTGCCACCAGCAGAGGGGCGATGATGAACACTGAAGCTTTCTTT | CATSRGAMMNTEAFF | 15 | TRBJ1-1 | TRBV15 | few | NA
TGTGCCAGCAGCTCGCCGGGACTAGCGAATTCGAACACAGATACGCAGTATTTT | CASSSPGLANSNTDTQYF | 18 | TRBJ2-3 | TRBV5-4 | NA | TRBD2
TGCGCCAGCAGCCCGGTGCAGGGATCGGGGAACACTGAAGCTTTCTTT | CASSPVQGSGNTEAFF | 16 | TRBJ1-1 | TRBV5-1 | NA | NA
TGTGCCAGCAGTTTGGACGGGAGGGGTACCGGGGAGCTGTTTTTT | CASSLDGRGTGELFF | 15 | TRBJ2-2 | TRBV28 | NA | TRBD2
TGCAGTGCACTAGAACAGGGGGCCTCCTACGAGCAGTACTTC | CSALEQGASYEQYF | 14 | TRBJ2-7 | TRBV20-1 | NA | TRBD1
TGTGCCATCAGCGGGACTCCCCAAGCCCACGAGCAGTACTTC | CAISGTPQAHEQYF | 14 | TRBJ2-7 | TRBV10-3 | NA | NA